This T cell receptor (beta chain) was sequenced for a study of cytomegalovirus exposure and HLA in healthy donors. Findings of the study overall: Many donors carried some public TCRs, although rarity characterized most TCR sequences. CMV antigen specificity was confirmed in vitro for a few CMV-associated chains.

Assay: immunoSEQ multiplex PCR; the TCRdb copy retains only in-frame clones and omits some. The sample records about 110,000 clones, about 94% being singletons. Worth noting for this clone: The antigen is unknown.

Germline CDR1 and CDR2: MNHEY and SVGAGI. V was trimmed by 10 bases and J by 5 bases, leaving 9 bases between them. The CDR3 extends over 11 amino acids. The chain joins TRBV6-5 to TRBJ1-5; weak D call: TRBD1 (5 bases). This TCR was recovered from a woman between 18 and 29 years old in good health and CMV-seronegative. Sequencing was performed on PBMCs. CDR3 sequence reads: CATGGDQPQHF. The CDR3 DNA is TGTGCCACCGGGGGGGATCAGCCCCAGCATTTT.